These T cell receptor beta chains were read from a single sample in a study of Tregs in tolerant kidney transplant recipients. This table comes from immunoSEQ multiplex PCR, and its TCRdb copy is limited to in-frame clones, with some not included. Counted here are roughly 69,000 clones, 95% to 98% occurring once; the ten biggest clones make up approximately 0.36%. The sample in question was Tregs from blood, obtained before the transplant. The origin of the receptors is a human donor who received a combined kidney and bone marrow transplant. CDR3s include the opening cysteine and the closing phenylalanine or tryptophan. Fields, in order: J gene, D gene, clone size, V gene, CDR3 DNA, CDR3 protein. The D gene is left open where the match is weak. Clone size is shown for a subset of rows, as once, few, many or a class of expanded clone.

>TRBJ2-6|.|.|TRBV21-1
TGTGCCAGCACCAGAAGGGGGGACAGGGGTTGTGGGGCCAACGTCCTGACTTTC
CASTRRGDRGCGANVLTF
>TRBJ1-2|TRBD1|.|TRBV28
TGTGCCAGCAGTCCGGGGACAGGGGATGGCTACACCTTC
CASSPGTGDGYTF
>TRBJ2-6|TRBD1|.|TRBV19
TGTGCCAGTAGCACCACAGGGGCTGGGGCCAACGTCCTGACTTTC
CASSTTGAGANVLTF
>TRBJ1-1|TRBD1|.|TRBV20-1
TGCAGTGTTGACAGGGCAACTGAAGCTTTCTTT
CSVDRATEAFF
>TRBJ2-5|TRBD2|.|TRBV5-1
TGCGCCAGCAGCCACATAGCGGGGCAAGAGACCCAGTACTTC
CASSHIAGQETQYF
>TRBJ1-1|.|.|TRBV18
TGTGCCAGCTCACCTAACAGGGACACTGAAGCTTTCTTT
CASSPNRDTEAFF
>TRBJ1-3|.|.|TRBV5-1
TGCGCCAGCTCTCAGGGAAACACCATATATTTT
CASSQGNTIYF
>TRBJ1-6|TRBD1|.|TRBV28
TGTGCCAGCAGACCTAACAGGGGGAATTCACCCCTCCACTTT
CASRPNRGNSPLHF
>TRBJ2-7|.|.|TRBV11-2
TGTGCCAGCAGCTCAAACGACCACAGTTCCTACGAGCAGTACTTC
CASSSNDHSSYEQYF
>TRBJ2-2|.|.|TRBV29-1
TGCAGCGTTGTCCCAACGGGACATAACACCGGGGAGCTGTTTTTT
CSVVPTGHNTGELFF
>TRBJ1-2|TRBD1|.|TRBV6-4
TGTGCCAGCAGCCAACTGACAGGGGGCGACTATGGCTACACCTTC
CASSQLTGGDYGYTF
>TRBJ1-2|.|.|TRBV7-9
TGTGCCAGCAGCTTAGGGGCGGGGCCGTATGGCTACACCTTC
CASSLGAGPYGYTF
>TRBJ1-2|.|.|TRBV7-2
TGTGCCAGCAGTTACGAGGCAGGGCCTGGCTACACCTTC
CASSYEAGPGYTF
>TRBJ2-1|.|.|TRBV27
TGTGCCAGCAGTTTTGGGGACTCAGTCTACAATGAGCAGTTCTTC
CASSFGDSVYNEQFF
>TRBJ1-1|.|.|TRBV7-8
TGTGCCAGCAGCCCCGGGGGGTCGTCTCGAGCTTTCTTT
CASSPGGSSRAFF
>TRBJ1-6|.|.|TRBV15
TGTGCCACCAGCAGAGCGGGTTATAATTCACCCCTCCACTTT
CATSRAGYNSPLHF
>TRBJ2-7|.|.|TRBV25-1
TGTGCCAGCAGTGAACCCAGGGCAGGCGAGCAGTACTTC
CASSEPRAGEQYF
>TRBJ2-1|TRBD2|.|TRBV11-3
TGTGCCAGCAGCCTCGGACTAGCGGGGAACAATGAGCAGTTCTTC
CASSLGLAGNNEQFF
>TRBJ1-6|.|.|TRBV6-5
TGTGCCAGCAGTTACTCGATCGGCAGGCTAAATTCACCCCTCCACTTT
CASSYSIGRLNSPLHF
>TRBJ2-7|.|.|TRBV15
TGTGCCACCAGCAGAGATATGGGGGGAGTTTACGAGCAGTACTTC
CATSRDMGGVYEQYF
>TRBJ2-1|TRBD2|.|TRBV29-1
TGCAGCGTTGGACTAGCGGGAGTAGGTAATGAGCAGTTCTTC
CSVGLAGVGNEQFF
>TRBJ1-2|.|.|TRBV5-1
TGCGCCAGCAGTCGGGAGAACTATGGCTACACCTTC
CASSRENYGYTF
>TRBJ1-5|.|.|TRBV28
TGTGCCAGCAGCCCAAGGGGTCAGGGGTTTAATCAGCCCCAGCATTTT
CASSPRGQGFNQPQHF
>TRBJ2-7|TRBD1|.|TRBV5-1
TGCGCCAGCAGCTCGGACGGACAGGTCTACGAGCAGTACTTC
CASSSDGQVYEQYF
>TRBJ1-1|.|once|TRBV28
TGTGCCAGCAGTTTGTGGGGGCGAGGCACTGAAGCTTTCTTT
CASSLWGRGTEAFF
>TRBJ1-1|.|.|TRBV10-3
TGTGCCATCAGGGGGGCGCCTGACACTGAAGCTTTCTTT
CAIRGAPDTEAFF
>TRBJ1-1|.|.|TRBV5-4
TGTGCCAGCAGCTTTTCCAGGGAGGGCACTGAAGCTTTCTTT
CASSFSREGTEAFF
>TRBJ2-1|TRBD2|.|TRBV25-1
TGTGCCAGCAGGGCTCCGGGACTAGCGGGAGGCGGTGAGCAGTTCTTC
CASRAPGLAGGGEQFF
>TRBJ2-6|.|.|TRBV7-6
TGTGCCAGCAGCTCCCAAACGAGGTCTGGGGCCAACGTCCTGACTTTC
CASSSQTRSGANVLTF
>TRBJ2-5|.|.|TRBV7-8
TGTGCCAGCAGCTTAACTAAAGAGACCCAGTACTTC
CASSLTKETQYF
>TRBJ2-3|.|.|TRBV7-8
TGTGCCAGCAGCTTACACGGGGTCTACACAGATACGCAGTATTTT
CASSLHGVYTDTQYF
>TRBJ2-1|TRBD2|.|TRBV15
TGTGCCACCAGCAGGGGCTTGACCGGGAGGTCCTACAATGAGCAGTTCTTC
CATSRGLTGRSYNEQFF
>TRBJ1-6|.|.|TRBV5-1
TGCGCCAGCAGCTTGGACAGGCCTAATTCACCCCTCCACTTT
CASSLDRPNSPLHF
>TRBJ2-7|TRBD1|once|TRBV18
TGTGCCAGCTCACCGACCGGGACAGGAATATACGAGCAGTACTTC
CASSPTGTGIYEQYF
>TRBJ1-2|.|.|TRBV7-9
TGTGCCAGCAGCATGGACAGCCCCTATGGCTACACCTTC
CASSMDSPYGYTF
>TRBJ2-7|TRBD1|.|TRBV7-6
TGTGCCAGCTCCCCTTCGGACAGGGGAAAGGTCGAGCAGTACTTC
CASSPSDRGKVEQYF
>TRBJ2-1|.|.|TRBV19
TGTGCCAGTAGTATAGCCAACTCGGCTCAGGGTGGTCAGTTCTTC
CASSIANSAQGGQFF
>TRBJ2-3|TRBD2|.|TRBV5-6
TGTGCCAGCAGCTTGAGACTAGCGGGAGGTTTTAGCACAGATACGCAGTATTTT
CASSLRLAGGFSTDTQYF
>TRBJ2-3|.|.|TRBV6-1
TGTGCCAGCAGGGGGCGGGGCAGCACAGATACGCAGTATTTT
CASRGRGSTDTQYF
>TRBJ2-1|.|.|TRBV25-1
TGTGCCAGCAGTGAAACGGAAGATTGGCAGGGTTCCTACAATGAGCAGTTCTTC
CASSETEDWQGSYNEQFF
>TRBJ2-2|TRBD1|.|TRBV9
TGTGCCAGCAGCGTCAGGGGGCAGAACACCGGGGAGCTGTTTTTT
CASSVRGQNTGELFF
>TRBJ1-1|TRBD1|once|TRBV7-9
TGTGCCAGCAGCACTTGGACAGGGAACACTGAAGCTTTCTTT
CASSTWTGNTEAFF
>TRBJ1-5|.|.|TRBV5-1
TGCGCCAGCAGCTTGGGCGGGGGCGGTCAGGGTCAGCCCCAGCATTTT
CASSLGGGGQGQPQHF